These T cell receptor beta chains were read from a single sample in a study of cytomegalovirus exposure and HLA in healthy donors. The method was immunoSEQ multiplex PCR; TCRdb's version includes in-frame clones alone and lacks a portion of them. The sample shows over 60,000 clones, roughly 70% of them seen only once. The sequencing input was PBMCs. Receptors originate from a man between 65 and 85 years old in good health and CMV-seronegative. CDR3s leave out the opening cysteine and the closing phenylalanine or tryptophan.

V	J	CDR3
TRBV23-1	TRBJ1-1	ASSQAGVLSTEAF
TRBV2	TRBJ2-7	ASSVASGTYEQY
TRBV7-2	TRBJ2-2	ASSLVGGGELF
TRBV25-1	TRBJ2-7	ASSVLNPGQGSYEQY
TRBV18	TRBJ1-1	ASPVGGEGTEAF
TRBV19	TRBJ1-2	ASIAGTGRSGVGGYT
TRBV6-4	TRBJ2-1	ASSDSAGSDYNEQF
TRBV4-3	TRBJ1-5	ASSQDFGQDNQPQH
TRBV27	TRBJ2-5	ASSLRPAGETQY
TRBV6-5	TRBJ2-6	ASRTGSGANVLT
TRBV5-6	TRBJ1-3	ASSDQGASGNTIY
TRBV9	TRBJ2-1	ASSTGLASYNEQF
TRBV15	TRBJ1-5	ATSGGQSNQPQH
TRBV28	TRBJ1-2	ASSLGLNYGYT
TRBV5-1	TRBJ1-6	ASSPGTGVFPLH
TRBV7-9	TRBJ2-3	ASSQGPAGDTQY
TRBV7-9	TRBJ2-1	ASSPSGLAGHSYNEQF
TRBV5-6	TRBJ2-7	ASGRDRAPSYEQY
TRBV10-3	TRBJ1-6	AISEGGGNSPLH
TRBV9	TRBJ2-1	ASSVARGERQF
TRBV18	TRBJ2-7	ASSPSAGSPYEQY
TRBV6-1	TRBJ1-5	ASSGQTANNQPQH
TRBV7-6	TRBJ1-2	ASSPGQVNYGYT
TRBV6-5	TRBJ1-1	ASSYSSGDTEAF
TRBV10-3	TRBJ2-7	AISEKREGQYEQY
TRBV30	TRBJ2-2	ATLSGRALNTGELF
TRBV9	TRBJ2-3	ASSSPAALAVSTDTQY
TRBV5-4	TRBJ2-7	ASSPAGDYEQY
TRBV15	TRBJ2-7	ATSRDSGSREQY
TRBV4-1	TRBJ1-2	ASSQPTTGNYGYT
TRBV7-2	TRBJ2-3	ASSLAGTATDTQY
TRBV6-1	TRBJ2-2	ASSEGGAGTGELF
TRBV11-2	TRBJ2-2	ASSLALAGFTGELF
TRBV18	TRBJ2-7	ASSQNPDSTYEQY
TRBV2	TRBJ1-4	ATQNPGQGDEKLF
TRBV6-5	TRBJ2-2	ASTLGPGELF
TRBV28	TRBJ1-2	ASSLFQGARGYT
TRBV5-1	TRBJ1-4	ASSLGTGEEKLF
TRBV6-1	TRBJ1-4	ASSEGQVSEKLF
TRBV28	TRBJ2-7	ASNRESYEQY
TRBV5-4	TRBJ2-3	ASKASGTLPGDTQY
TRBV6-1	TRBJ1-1	ASSAKTGVNTEAF
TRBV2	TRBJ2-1	ASSGTSGRNEQF
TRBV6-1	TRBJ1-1	ASTVGGGEAF
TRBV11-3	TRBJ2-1	ASSLDLGLAGVWSYNEQF
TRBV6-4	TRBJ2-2	ASRVSPQSGELF
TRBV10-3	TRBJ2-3	AIRPAGEPDTQY
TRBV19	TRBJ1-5	ASSATGTSPQH
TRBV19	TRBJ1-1	ASSIRQGAFEAF
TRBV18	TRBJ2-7	ASSPGQGPTYEQY
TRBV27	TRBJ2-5	ASSSPAFPGTQY
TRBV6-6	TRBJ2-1	ASSFRDTQF
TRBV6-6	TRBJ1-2	ASSFQGNYGYT
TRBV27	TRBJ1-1	ASLTFGVWTEAF
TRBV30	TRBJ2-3	AWNVAGGQTDTQY
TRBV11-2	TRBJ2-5	ASSFEVNSETQY
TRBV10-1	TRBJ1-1	ASSDRGRFTEAF